These 17 T cell receptor beta chains came from one sample sequenced in a study of a mutant IDH1 vaccine in newly diagnosed glioma. Stated time point: week 47, end of study. Topical imiquimod accompanied each vaccine dose, which consisted of 300 ug of mutant IDH1 20-mer peptide. These TCRs are of unknown antigen specificity. Clones were sequenced by immunoSEQ multiplex PCR, and TCRdb holds only the in-frame ones, with some missing. The data hold about 94,000 clones, with roughly 91% observed a single time. Sequencing was performed on PBMCs, taken from a glioma patient whose treatment included an IDH1 peptide vaccine. The source is a woman between 45 and 65 years old with glioma.

The chain uses TRBV29-1 and TRBJ2-7, with D perhaps TRBD2 (5 bases). From germline, CDR1 is SQVTM and CDR2 ANQGSEA. Trimming left V 3 bases short and J 0 bases short, with 12 bases between. The CDR3 runs to 14 residues. CDR3 protein: CSVEGKGSSYEQYF. The CDR3 nucleotides are TGCAGCGTTGAGGGCAAAGGGAGCTCCTACGAGCAGTACTTC.

This clone was observed once. The rearrangement uses TRBV11-3 and TRBJ2-7, with TRBD1 identical over 9 bases. The CDR3 runs to 13 residues. J gave up 3 bases and V 5 bases, and 2 bases lay outside the gene matches. Germline V gene sequence: CDR1 SGHNT, CDR2 YENEEA. Written as DNA, the CDR3 is TGTGCCAGCAGCCCGGGACAGGGCTACGAGCAGTACTTC. Its translation: CASSPGQGYEQYF.

V usage is TRBV7-6 and J usage is TRBJ2-7, with D possibly being TRBD1 or TRBD2 (5 bases each). V lost 0 bases, J lost 0 bases, and 12 bases lay in between. The CDR3 length is 16 residues. The V gene's germline CDR1 is SGHVS and CDR2 FNYEAQ. CDR3 in DNA: TGTGCCAGCAGCTTAGCAGGCCGGGGACCCTCCTACGAGCAGTACTTC. This codes for CASSLAGRGPSYEQYF. Full variable domain (rest looked up from reference TRBV7-6 and TRBJ2-7): GAGVSQSPRYKVTKRGQDVALRCDPISGHVSLYWYRQALGQGPEFLTYFNYEAQQDKSGLPNDRFSAERPEGSISTLTIQRTEQRDSAMYRCASSLAGRGPSYEQYFGPGTRLTVT.

This chain links TRBV18 with TRBJ1-1; no clear D gene. The length of the CDR3 is 15 residues. Germline CDR1 KGHSH, CDR2 LQKENI. V lost 6 bases to trimming and J lost 3 bases, with 17 bases between them. Here the CDR3 reads CASSLGRYRDTEAFF. CDR3 nucleotides: TGTGCCAGCTCCCTCGGACGGTATAGGGACACTGAAGCTTTCTTT.

The J gene is TRBJ2-2, the V gene TRBV10-3; 11 nucleotides align to TRBD2. The germline CDR1 and CDR2 sequences are ENHRY and SYGVKD. The CDR3 has 16 amino acids. V gave up 2 bases and J gave up 3 bases; unmatched junction bases: 2. The CDR3 reads CAISELAGGYTGELFF. The DNA for the CDR3 is TGTGCCATCAGTGAGCTAGCGGGAGGATACACCGGGGAGCTGTTTTTT.

This clone appeared once. The V and J genes are TRBV28 and TRBJ2-1; D remains unclear. Germline V gene lookup returns CDR1 MDHEN and CDR2 SYDVKM. The V end lost 5 bases, the J end lost 9 bases, and 8 bases lay between the germline ends. The CDR3 sequence is 11 residues long. For the CDR3, the DNA is TGTGCCAGCAGTCTGATAAGTGAGCAGTTCTTC. This gives the protein CASSLISEQFF. The complete variable domain, with remaining parts taken from reference TRBV28 and TRBJ2-1, reads DVKVTQSSRYLVKRTGEKVFLECVQDMDHENMFWYRQDPGLGLRLIYFSYDVKMKEKGDIPEGYSVSREKKERFSLILESASTNQTSMYLCASSLISEQFFGPGTRLTVL.

The rearrangement uses TRBV6-4 and TRBJ2-3, with a possible D match to TRBD1 (6 bases). Per the germline V gene, CDR1 is MRHNA and CDR2 is SNTAGT. The CDR3 extends over 14 amino acids. Trimming stripped 5 bases from V and 3 bases from J, with 12 bases between. DNA of the CDR3: TGTGCCAGCAGTCCAGGACAGTTAACAGATACGCAGTATTTT. The encoded protein is CASSPGQLTDTQYF.

The CDR3 region is CAWSVQRGTQYF. Written as DNA, the CDR3 is TGTGCCTGGAGTGTACAGAGGGGGACCCAGTACTTC. The V call is TRBV30, the J call TRBJ2-5; D might be TRBD1 or TRBD2, each matching 5 bases. The CDR3 has 12 residues. CDR1 is GTSNPN, CDR2 SVGIG, per germline (reference sequence). Trimming removed 0 bases from V and 7 bases from J, with 9 bases in between.

The DNA for the CDR3 is TGTGCCAGCAGTAAGGACAGCCTTGGCGAAAAACTGTTTTTT. Amino acid sequence: CASSKDSLGEKLFF. V usage is TRBV6-5 and J usage is TRBJ1-4; a possible D gene is TRBD1 (6 bases). Trimming removed 5 bases from V and 8 bases from J, with 15 bases in between. The CDR3 sequence is 14 residues long. Germline CDR1 and CDR2: MNHEY and SVGAGI.

J is TRBJ1-1 and V is TRBV9; perhaps TRBD1 as D (6 bases). The CDR3 extends over 16 amino acids. The germline V gene has CDR1 SGDLS and CDR2 YYNGEE. The V end lost 1 base, the J end lost 4 bases, and 17 bases lay between the germline ends. The CDR3 DNA follows: TGTGCCAGCAGCGTAAAGCTGACAGGTTCGGCCACTGAAGCTTTCTTT. This gives the protein CASSVKLTGSATEAFF.

The genes are TRBV7-9 and TRBJ2-7; 9 positions match TRBD1. The trim removed 5 bases at V and 2 bases at J, leaving 7 bases unmatched. This CDR3 region has 15 residues. Germline V gene data show CDR1 as SEHNR and CDR2 as FQNEAQ (reference sequence). The CDR3 nucleotides are TGTGCCAGCAGCGAAGGACAGGGGCGAACCTACGAGCAGTACTTC. It encodes CASSEGQGRTYEQYF.

The chain uses TRBV18 and TRBJ1-1; D remains ambiguous. Germline values: CDR1 KGHSH, CDR2 LQKENI. Trimming took off 2 bases at V and 7 bases at J, with 11 bases between the two ends. The CDR3 sequence is 13 residues long. CDR3 DNA: TGTGCCAGCTCACCAACGGAACAGATTGAAGCTTTCTTT. This encodes CASSPTEQIEAFF.

This chain uses TRBV2 with TRBJ2-1; 9 nucleotides line up with TRBD2. The CDR3 extends over 14 amino acids. The junction had 10 bases not matched to a gene; V was cut back by 8 bases and J by 8 bases. Germline CDR1 and CDR2: SNHLY and FYNNEI. This CDR3 is CASLRVAGADEQFF. CDR3 DNA: TGTGCCAGCCTCAGGGTAGCGGGAGCGGATGAGCAGTTCTTC.

The chain joins TRBV10-2 to TRBJ2-2; possible D gene TRBD2, 6 bases. Trimming stripped 4 bases from V and 8 bases from J, with 14 bases between. Germline CDR1 reads WSHSY; CDR2 reads SAAADI. This CDR3 is built from 14 residues. This CDR3 reads CASSGAGPSGELFF. CDR3 sequence (DNA): TGCGCCAGCAGTGGGGCGGGGCCCTCAGGGGAGCTGTTTTTT.

The chain recombines TRBV5-1 with TRBJ2-7; D possibly corresponds to TRBD2 (5 bases). The CDR3 consists of 14 residues. The germline gives CDR1 SGHRS, CDR2 YFSETQ. Trimming stripped 0 bases from V and 3 bases from J, with 10 bases between. As DNA, the CDR3 is TGCGCCAGCAGCTTGGCCGCGGGCCTCTACGAGCAGTACTTC. This encodes CASSLAAGLYEQYF.

The rearrangement links TRBV7-9 to TRBJ2-7; 12 positions match TRBD1. Germline-derived CDR1 and CDR2 are SEHNR and FQNEAQ (reference sequence). The CDR3 is 15 amino acids. Germline trimming cut 3 bases from V and 5 bases from J; bases unmatched to any gene: 5. The CDR3 nucleotides are TGTGCCAGCAGCTTTCCGGGACAGGGGGCCCACGAGCAGTACTTC. This translates into CASSFPGQGAHEQYF. The variable domain in full, with the rest retrieved from reference TRBV7-9 and TRBJ2-7, is DTGVSQNPRHKITKRGQNVTFRCDPISEHNRLYWYRQTLGQGPEFLTYFQNEAQLEKSRLLSDRFSAERPKGSFSTLEIQRTEQGDSAMYLCASSFPGQGAHEQYFGPGTRLTVT.

This rearrangement joins TRBV7-9 to TRBJ1-1; D remains ambiguous. The CDR3 is made up of 13 amino acids. Trimming took off 7 bases at V and 6 bases at J, with 15 bases between the two ends. Germline lookup yields CDR1 SEHNR and CDR2 FQNEAQ (reference sequence). The CDR3 DNA reads TGTGCCAGCACTCCTGGGTGGGCTCCTGAAGCTTTCTTT. It yields the protein CASTPGWAPEAFF.